One and the same sample provided the 14 T cell receptor beta chains below, sequenced in a study of T cells after posttransplantation cyclophosphamide. Method: immunoSEQ multiplex PCR; TCRdb's copy keeps in-frame clones and lacks some. The sample lists tens of thousands of clones, none appearing once, the ten largest making up roughly 2.5%. The sequenced material came from PBMCs. The receptors come from a man over 45 in good health, CMV-negative, and a related stem cell transplant donor.

At least ten counts were recorded for this clone. This chain uses TRBV7-9 with TRBJ1-1; D is ambiguous. The V end was cut by 3 bases, the J end by 0 bases, with 5 bases between. Germline V gene lookup returns CDR1 SEHNR and CDR2 FQNEAQ (reference sequence). The CDR3 is 13 amino acids. The CDR3 nucleotides are TGTGCCAGCAGCTTCGGGATGAACACTGAAGCTTTCTTT. Its translation: CASSFGMNTEAFF.

This clone has a count of ten or more. The V gene is TRBV29-1, the J gene TRBJ2-3, with TRBD1 identical over 7 bases. Trimming took 6 bases from V and 3 from J; bases not matched to a gene: 6. This CDR3 contains 13 residues. Germline lookup yields CDR1 SQVTM and CDR2 ANQGSEA. DNA for the CDR3: TGCAGCGTCGACAGGGAAGATACAGATACGCAGTATTTT. Its translation: CSVDREDTDTQYF.

In its sample, this clone was seen many times. The chain couples TRBV6-6 to TRBJ2-7, with 8 bases fitting TRBD2. Germline V gene data show CDR1 as MNHNY and CDR2 as SVGAGI (reference sequence). With 6 bases clipped from V and 7 bases from J, the junction kept 8 bases outside the gene matches. The CDR3 spans 13 residues. Written as DNA, the CDR3 is TGTGCCAGCAGCCGAGGACTAGCATGGGAGCAGTACTTC. Protein product: CASSRGLAWEQYF.

This clone was picked up a small number of times. The chain recombines TRBV7-2 with TRBJ1-6; D gene uncertain. V lost 1 base and J 8 bases, leaving 12 bases between the germline ends. Germline V gene lookup returns CDR1 SGHTA and CDR2 FQGNSA. The CDR3 totals 15 residues. For the CDR3, the DNA is TGTGCCAGCAGCTTAGTTGCGGGTTTGGATTCACCCCTCCACTTT. This gives the protein CASSLVAGLDSPLHF.

This clone was seen at least ten times. The chain uses TRBV27 and TRBJ2-2; 9 bases line up with TRBD2. Germline V gene lookup returns CDR1 MNHEY and CDR2 SMNVEV (reference sequence). This CDR3 contains 16 residues. The J segment lost 6 bases and the V segment lost 5 bases, leaving 10 bases of the junction unmatched. The CDR3 bases are TGTGCCAGCAGTCCCCCAAAAGTAGCGGGAGCCGGGGAGCTGTTTTTT. This codes for CASSPPKVAGAGELFF.

This clone was found many times. The chain recombines TRBV4-2 with TRBJ2-7; TRBD2 might be the D (6 bases). CDR1 LGHNA and CDR2 YNFKEQ come from the germline V gene. The CDR3 extends over 14 amino acids. Trimming left V 3 bases short and J 0 bases short, with 9 bases between. The CDR3 loop reads CASSHPGSSYEQYF. The CDR3, as DNA: TGTGCCAGCAGCCACCCCGGGAGCTCCTACGAGCAGTACTTC.

This clone appeared many times. The chain combines TRBV2 with TRBJ1-1, with D possibly being TRBD1 (5 bases). The germline V gene has CDR1 SNHLY and CDR2 FYNNEI. The CDR3 extends over 12 amino acids. Trimming took 8 bases from V and 3 from J, leaving 10 bases between them. In DNA form, the CDR3 reads TGTGCCAGCCCCGGACAATACACTGAAGCTTTCTTT. Translation gives CASPGQYTEAFF. Full variable domain (missing parts from reference TRBV2 and TRBJ1-1): EPEVTQTPSHQVTQMGQEVILRCVPISNHLYFYWYRQILGQKVEFLVSFYNNEISEKSEIFDDQFSVERPDGSNFTLKIRSTKLEDSAMYFCASPGQYTEAFFGQGTRLTVV.

This clone was seen many times. This sequence joins TRBV19 and TRBJ2-5, with D perhaps matching TRBD2 (5 bases). The V end was cut by 7 bases, the J end by 5 bases, with 17 bases between. Germline loops: CDR1 LNHDA, CDR2 SQIVND (reference sequence). The CDR3 loop spans 14 amino acids. The CDR3 coding sequence is TGTGCCAGTACGACGGGATTAACACCGGAGACCCAGTACTTC. As protein: CASTTGLTPETQYF.

This clone was picked up many times. The chain carries TRBV12-1 and TRBJ2-7; TRBD2, the table's D call, was not compared with the DNA. TRBV12-1 corresponds to a pseudogene. The CDR3 spans 18 residues. The CDR3 sequence is CASSCPFVLSGSFYEQYF. Written as DNA, the CDR3 is TGTGCCAGCAGCTGCCCCTTTGTGCTTAGCGGGAGCTTCTACGAGCAGTACTTC.

This clone appeared many times. The J gene is TRBJ2-3, the V gene TRBV19; TRBD1 is a possible D gene (6 bases). CDR1 is LNHDA, CDR2 SQIVND, per germline (reference sequence). This CDR3 is built from 16 residues. V lost 7 bases and J 3 bases, leaving 20 bases between the germline ends. For the CDR3, the DNA is TGTGCCAGTACCAACAGGGATCCCACAACAACAGATACGCAGTATTTT. This sequence encodes CASTNRDPTTTDTQYF.

This clone has a count of ten or more. The chain combines TRBV5-1 with TRBJ2-3, with a tentative D call TRBD1 (5 bases). This CDR3 has 16 amino acids. The germline CDR1 and CDR2 sequences are SGHRS and YFSETQ. V was shortened by 4 bases and J by 0 bases, with 15 bases between the two germline ends. The CDR3 DNA is TGCGCCAGCAGCCCCAGCTTAGGGGCAAGCACAGATACGCAGTATTTT. Its translation: CASSPSLGASTDTQYF.

In this sample, this clone turned up a few times. The V call is TRBV27, the J call TRBJ1-2, with no clear D. Germline V gene data show CDR1 as MNHEY and CDR2 as SMNVEV (reference sequence). V lost 3 bases and J 2 bases, leaving 10 bases between the germline ends. The CDR3 covers 14 residues. The CDR3 is CASSFRRKNYGYTF. CDR3 DNA: TGTGCCAGCAGTTTCAGAAGAAAAAACTATGGCTACACCTTC.

This clone showed up many times. The genes are TRBV6-6 and TRBJ1-1; no reliable D call. V was shortened by 4 bases and J by 0 bases, with 15 bases between the two germline ends. Germline V gene lookup returns CDR1 MNHNY and CDR2 SVGAGI (reference sequence). The CDR3 extends over 16 amino acids. The DNA for the CDR3 is TGTGCCAGCAGTTCCGAAACTGCGACTTTGAACACTGAAGCTTTCTTT. Translated, it gives CASSSETATLNTEAFF.

This clone was counted many times. This sequence joins TRBV10-1 and TRBJ2-7; D is unclear. This CDR3 region has 9 residues. Germline assignment: CDR1 WNHNN and CDR2 SYGVQD (reference sequence). Between the trimmed V and J ends, which lost 11 bases and 5 bases, there was a span of 7 bases. CDR3 residues: CAPENEQYF. In DNA, the CDR3 is TGCGCCCCCGAGAACGAGCAGTACTTC.